This T cell receptor (beta chain) was sequenced in a study of cytomegalovirus exposure and HLA in healthy donors. Overall study results and limits: The study flagged roughly 150 TCR beta chains as cytomegalovirus-associated. In an earlier analysis, about 87% or about 30%: the productive usage of most TCR beta V segments.

As to this clone: Its matching antigen is unknown.

The germline V and J ends were trimmed by 6 bases and 0 bases, with 16 bases remaining between them. The V gene's germline CDR1 is SGHTS and CDR2 YDEGEE. The CDR3 totals 16 residues. Primers for the PCR totalled 60 Vbeta and 13 Jbeta. This table comes from immunoSEQ multiplex PCR, and its TCRdb copy is limited to in-frame clones, with some not included. The table shows approximately 97,000 clones, with 78% occurring only once. Sequenced sample: PBMCs. This clonotype originated in a woman between 40 and 50 years old in good health and CMV-seropositive. The chain is built from TRBV5-8 and TRBJ1-3; possible D gene TRBD1, 5 bases. For the CDR3, the DNA is TGTGCCAGCAACCTAAAGACAGCGAGCTCTGGAAACACCATATATTTT. This encodes CASNLKTASSGNTIYF.